Each of the 8 T cell receptor beta chains below was sequenced from the same sample in a study of blood T cell repertoires in COVID-19. TCRdb's table, derived via immunoSEQ multiplex PCR, lists solely in-frame clones and lacks some. The sample holds approximately 50,000 clones, under 95% seen once. Sequenced sample: peripheral blood. These receptors were obtained from a human donor in a cohort sampled during active COVID-19.

This chain uses TRBV4-1 with TRBJ1-5; TRBD1 is a possible D gene (6 bases). Germline-derived CDR1 and CDR2 are MGHRA and YSYEKL. V lost 4 bases, J lost 3 bases, and 10 bases lay in between. This CDR3 is built from 14 residues. The CDR3 here is CASSPGGANQPQHF. CDR3 DNA: TGCGCCAGCAGCCCGGGGGGGGCCAATCAGCCCCAGCATTTT.

This chain joins TRBV28 and TRBJ1-2, with D tentatively TRBD1 (5 bases). The V and J ends lost 2 bases and 3 bases respectively, with 13 bases between them. Germline values: CDR1 MDHEN, CDR2 SYDVKM. The CDR3 has 15 residues. The CDR3 protein is CASSLNSRGDYGYTF. CDR3 DNA sequence: TGTGCCAGCAGTTTAAATTCTCGGGGGGACTATGGCTACACCTTC.

This chain links TRBV12-3 or TRBV12-4 with TRBJ1-6; TRBD1 aligns across 7 bases. The CDR3 is 13 residues long. V was clipped by 8 bases and J by 8 bases; unmatched bases: 6. CDR3 nucleotide sequence: TGTGCCAGCCTTGACAGGGCCGATTCACCCCTCCACTTT. Translation: CASLDRADSPLHF.

The genes are TRBV6-5 and TRBJ1-1; D is possibly TRBD1 (6 bases). This CDR3 is built from 14 residues. The germline V gene encodes CDR1 MNHEY and CDR2 SVGAGI. Trimming cost V 7 bases and J 0 bases, with 12 bases left between them. Here the CDR3 DNA reads TGTGCCAGCAATCGGGACATTTTGAACACTGAAGCTTTCTTT. Translation: CASNRDILNTEAFF.

The chain links TRBV12-5 to TRBJ1-5, with TRBD1 identical over 7 bases. The length of the CDR3 is 19 residues. In germline, CDR1 is LGHNT, CDR2 FRNRAP. V lost 2 bases and J lost 3; bases outside the gene matches: 16. The CDR3, as DNA: TGTGCTAGTGGTTTGCGATTACTGGGGACTGACAGGGCCAATCAGCCCCAGCATTTT. It specifies CASGLRLLGTDRANQPQHF.

The gene calls are TRBV2 and TRBJ2-2, with D possibly TRBD2 on 5 matching bases. V dropped 0 bases and J dropped 6 bases, with 11 bases sitting between them. CDR1 SNHLY and CDR2 FYNNEI come from the germline V gene. The CDR3 is made up of 15 amino acids. CDR3 residues: CASSEAGVSSGELFF. In nucleotides, the CDR3 is TGTGCCAGCAGTGAAGCGGGAGTCTCTTCCGGGGAGCTGTTTTTT.

CDR3 sequence (DNA): TGTGCCAGCAGACCAGCGACAGGGGGGAGATACGAGCAGTACGTC. Translating gives CASRPATGGRYEQYV. V usage is TRBV6-5 and J usage is TRBJ2-7, with 9 bases fitting TRBD1. Trimming removed 6 bases from V and 4 bases from J; junction bases left unmatched: 10. Germline CDR1 reads MNHEY; CDR2 reads SVGAGI. This CDR3 region has 15 residues.

The V and J genes are TRBV10-3 and TRBJ1-5, with 10 positions matching TRBD1. Germline lookup yields CDR1 ENHRY and CDR2 SYGVKD. The CDR3 has 18 residues. J lost 1 base, V lost 3 bases, and 9 bases had no gene match. CDR3 sequence reads: CAISDPSTGQGSNQPQHF. The CDR3 DNA reads as TGTGCCATCAGTGACCCGTCTACGGGACAGGGGAGCAATCAGCCCCAGCATTTT.